This TCR beta chain was recorded in a study of identical twins. The study's findings and limits: Interpretation of the results relied on cross-sectional statistical analysis and not on following the same donors.

MiXCR, run by TCRdb on the 5' RACE reads, gives a single entry per CDR3 protein. The top ten hold under 15% of the sample, which has approximately 700,000 distinct CDR3 sequences, 18% seen once. As to this clonotype: Its antigen is unidentified.

CDR3 length: 13 residues. V lost 3 bases and J lost 3, with 8 bases in between. These data were also reused for a study on T cells expressing NK-cell markers. That investigation notes: Seven HCMV-seropositive donors and one seronegative donor made up the eight sequenced donors.

The sequence was obtained from a woman between 18 and 29 years old in good health. Input material: PBMCs. J is TRBJ1-2 and V is TRBV12-3 or TRBV12-4; D might be TRBD1 (5 bases). The CDR3 loop is CASSLVQDYGYTF. The CDR3 DNA is TGTGCCAGCAGTTTGGTACAGGACTATGGCTACACCTTC.